This T cell receptor beta chain was recovered during a study of blood T cell repertoires in COVID-19. Study as a whole: Sites in the United States, Italy and Spain provided acute and convalescent COVID-19 samples.

Patients at the Seattle site were enrolled during active infection and followed longitudinally. In the authors' workflow: It was from reference gene primer amplification that nucleated cell counts were estimated. Profiling relied on immunoSEQ multiplex PCR, and the TCRdb table lists in-frame clones only, not all of them. V and J calls and clone size come straight from that table; D and trimming were deduced from the DNA. The repertoire holds under 200,000 clones, with roughly 82% as singletons. V was cut by 6 bases and J by 4 bases, with 16 bases left in between. In germline, CDR1 is SGHVS, CDR2 FQNEAQ. The CDR3 has 15 amino acids.

The TCR sequence derives from a woman in her sixties or seventies with COVID-19, enrolled during active disease. The rearrangement joins TRBV7-8 to TRBJ2-1, with unresolved D. What was sequenced was peripheral blood. The CDR3: CASRPEAFEYNEQFF. CDR3 coding DNA: TGTGCCAGCAGACCCGAGGCATTCGAGTACAATGAGCAGTTCTTC. Full variable domain (outside the CDR3, taken from reference TRBV7-8 and TRBJ2-1): GAGVSQSPRYKVAKRGQDVALRCDPISGHVSLFWYQQALGQGPEFLTYFQNEAQLDKSGLPSDRFFAERPEGSVSTLKIQRTQQEDSAVYLCASRPEAFEYNEQFFGPGTRLTVL.